This T cell receptor beta chain appears in the sequencing data of a study of cytomegalovirus exposure and HLA in healthy donors. Study-wide points: A later analysis reportedly found fewer N-insertions in an Asian-associated ancestry cluster than the roughly 670-donor mean.

Amplification used 60 Vbeta primers and 13 Jbeta primers. Assay used: immunoSEQ multiplex PCR; TCRdb lists only in-frame clones, some missing. The data show just over 200,000 clones, with 55% to 75% seen just once and 2.5% to 3% held by the top ten. As for this clone: Its cognate antigen is unknown.

Per germline, CDR1 MNHNS and CDR2 SASEGT. J gave up 0 bases and V 3 bases, and 1 base lay outside the gene matches. This CDR3 comprises 15 residues. Sequenced sample: PBMCs. The rearrangement joins TRBV6-1 to TRBJ2-2, with 7 bases fitting TRBD1. This clonotype was sampled from a man aged 35-49 years in good health and CMV-seropositive. CDR3 nucleotides: TGTGCCAGCAGTGAGACAGGGACGAACACCGGGGAGCTGTTTTTT. Encoded protein: CASSETGTNTGELFF.